This TCR beta chain was sequenced in a study of T cells after yellow fever vaccination (dated by TCRdb to about 2019). Some background on the complete study: The SMART-Seq v4 Ultra Low Input RNA kit was used to prepare libraries from fractions with low cell numbers. To track T-cell clones before and after primary and booster YFV17D yellow fever vaccination, bulk TCR alpha and beta repertoires were sequenced longitudinally. Blood was collected at multiple timepoints before and after primary and secondary immunization, and bulk PBMC replicates and cell subsets were isolated. Two healthy male donors made up the cohort, one aged 18 to 30 years and the other aged 30 to 39 years. Overall results and qualifications from the work: After the booster, most of the clones that had expanded following primary vaccination were detected again (around 97% of CD4 and around 90% of CD8), which suggests that memory was broadly maintained. Computational filtering was required because FACS-sorted repertoires could contain abundant contaminating clonotypes from the bulk population. Compared with the primary T-cell response, the secondary T-cell response was weaker but faster, peaking on day 5 rather than day 15. Because only a couple of donors were included in the study, the extent to which the findings can be generalized is limited. A small share of clonotypes was detected in both CD4 and CD8 compartments, with the overlap likely arising from convergent recombination.

What this sample's treatment or condition label stands for: live attenuated yellow fever vaccine strain. A standard Ficoll-Paque protocol was used to isolate PBMCs from peripheral blood. Dynabeads CD4 and CD8 positive selection kits were used to isolate CD4 and CD8 T-cell fractions. TriZol was used to extract RNA from bulk PBMCs, from CD4 and CD8 fractions, and from dextramer-positive and dextramer-negative fractions. Sequencing was carried out with an Illumina NovaSeq 6000. TCR cDNA was synthesized by 5'RACE template switching, which introduced a universal primer site and unique molecular identifiers. Priming for cDNA synthesis came from both the TCR alpha and TCR beta constant segments. Library amplification involved two PCR steps, and the second step added sample barcodes and sequencing adapters. Libraries were sequenced on Illumina HiSeq 2500 (2x100 bp) or NovaSeq (2x150 bp). The authors' analysis ran thus. Reads were demultiplexed and collapsed into UMI consensus sequences with MIGEC, and V(D)J alignment was performed with MiXCR. Using edgeR on replicate PBMC samples, clonotypes were called vaccine-responding if FDR was below 0.01 and the log2 fold change was above 5 up to day 15. Each bulk clonotype received a CD4 or CD8 identity based on whether the sequenced CD4 or CD8 repertoire contained that clonotype at higher abundance. The public reads were quality trimmed at Q25 with fastp and then assembled into clones with MiXCR by TCRdb, keeping productive beta chains. Each record represents a unique CDR3 protein, reported with the most common genes and DNA among its rows. The authors' filters were not applied to this entry. The sample table lists nearly 300,000 distinct CDR3 sequences, roughly 8.7% of them with a count of one. Of the sample, 3% to 4% falls within the top ten clones.

The CDR3, cysteine through phenylalanine, is 15 amino acids long. Of the read, only the CDR3 DNA is kept; its 45 bases are in frame from base 1. CDR1 and CDR2, looked up from the germline V gene (reference sequence), are MNHEY and SMNVEV. Between the V and J ends, shortened by 0 bases and 1 base respectively, the junction contains 8 bases. This clonotype was picked up a small number of times. It lacks a known antigen. No base quality values were provided; no much bigger clone lies one nucleotide off. This TCR was sampled from a man between 18 and 29 years old who received the YFV17D yellow fever vaccine. The input for sequencing was CD4+ T cells sorted from PBMCs, taken 5 days after the yellow fever booster vaccination. The rearrangement joined TRBV27 to TRBJ2-3; 7 matching bases give a weak D call of TRBD1. The sequenced DNA: TGTGCCAGCAGTTTATCCAGGGGGGGCACAGATACGCAGTATTTT. This encodes CASSLSRGGTDTQYF.